The 20 T cell receptor beta chains below come from one sample, sequenced in a study of T cell responses to AZD1222 COVID-19 vaccine. TCRdb's table, derived via immunoSEQ multiplex PCR, lists solely in-frame clones and lacks some. The profile shows tens of thousands of clones, roughly 84% of them singletons. Source: peripheral blood, taken on day 0 of AZD1222 vaccination. The receptors derive from an adult in good health.

The chain employs TRBV12-5 and TRBJ1-1; no clear D gene. The CDR3 length is 13 residues. Trimming removed 5 bases at V and 4 bases at J, with 11 bases between. The V gene's germline CDR1 is LGHNT and CDR2 FRNRAP. CDR3 in DNA: TGTGCTAGTGGTGGAGAGGGAGCCACTGAAGCTTTCTTT. As protein: CASGGEGATEAFF. Full variable domain (rest looked up from reference TRBV12-5 and TRBJ1-1): DARVTQTPRHKVTEMGQEVTMRCQPILGHNTVFWYRQTMMQGLELLAYFRNRAPLDDSGMPKDRFSAEMPDATLATLKIQPSEPRDSAVYFCASGGEGATEAFFGQGTRLTVV.

V gene TRBV5-1 combines with J gene TRBJ2-4; unclear D gene. The CDR3 consists of 14 residues. Trimming cost V 2 bases and J 8 bases, with 14 bases left between them. Germline V gene lookup returns CDR1 SGHRS and CDR2 YFSETQ. The DNA for the CDR3 is TGCGCCAGCAGCTTAAATCAAGCTTCGGACATTCAGTACTTC. Its translation: CASSLNQASDIQYF.

A note on this clone: The sample carries other DNA sequences with the same CDR3. This chain joins TRBV18 and TRBJ2-5; 8 bases fit TRBD1. V was pared by 3 bases and J by 4 bases, with 1 base of the junction left unmatched. From germline, CDR1 is KGHSH and CDR2 LQKENI. The length of the CDR3 is 13 residues. CDR3 sequence reads: CASSPGQGETQYF. The CDR3 bases are TGTGCCAGCTCACCCGGACAGGGAGAGACCCAGTACTTC.

This sequence joins TRBV9 and TRBJ1-4; D gene ambiguous. CDR1 and CDR2 from the germline V gene are SGDLS and YYNGEE. Trimming left V 3 bases short and J 6 bases short, with 15 bases between. The CDR3 is made up of 15 amino acids. The CDR3 is CASSEGPSPYEKLFF. CDR3 bases: TGTGCCAGCAGCGAAGGACCTTCCCCCTATGAAAAACTGTTTTTT. The complete variable domain, with remaining parts taken from reference TRBV9 and TRBJ1-4, reads DSGVTQTPKHLITATGQRVTLRCSPRSGDLSVYWYQQSLDQGLQFLIQYYNGEERAKGNILERFSAQQFPDLHSELNLSSLELGDSALYFCASSEGPSPYEKLFFGSGTQLSVL.

The V and J genes are TRBV5-5 and TRBJ2-1, with 7 bases fitting TRBD1. The V gene end was trimmed by 4 bases and the J gene end by 8 bases; junction bases not matched to a gene: 3. The CDR3 has 12 residues. Germline V CDR1 and CDR2: SGHKS, YYEKEE (reference sequence). CDR3 in DNA: TGTGCCAGCAGCCCCACAGGGGATGAGCAGTTCTTC. Its protein is CASSPTGDEQFF.

The chain couples TRBV28 to TRBJ1-3; no clear D gene. V was clipped by 4 bases and J by 0 bases, with 13 bases between them. The CDR3 extends over 16 amino acids. In germline, CDR1 is MDHEN, CDR2 SYDVKM. CDR3 residues: CASSSLAFGSGNTIYF. The CDR3 DNA is TGTGCCAGCAGTTCGTTGGCCTTCGGCTCTGGAAACACCATATATTTT.

Notes on this clone: Other DNA sequences within the sample encode an identical CDR3. This chain uses TRBV27 with TRBJ2-6; D is unresolved. The CDR3 extends over 13 amino acids. Germline loops: CDR1 MNHEY, CDR2 SMNVEV (reference sequence). V lost 6 bases, J lost 0 bases, and 3 bases lay in between. The DNA of the CDR3 is TGTGCCAGCAGAGGCTCTGGGGCCAACGTCCTGACTTTC. Its protein product is CASRGSGANVLTF.

This chain connects TRBV30 to TRBJ2-7, with TRBD1 identical over 7 bases. J was trimmed by 3 bases and V by 0 bases; bases with no gene match: 5. CDR1 is GTSNPN and CDR2 is SVGIG in the germline V gene (reference sequence). There are 14 residues in the CDR3. The CDR3: CAWSVLDRVYEQYF. In DNA form, the CDR3 reads TGTGCCTGGAGTGTACTTGACAGGGTCTACGAGCAGTACTTC.

This chain connects TRBV7-2 to TRBJ1-6, with D hard to call. The length of the CDR3 is 15 residues. V shed 3 bases and J shed 9 bases, with 15 bases lying between them. CDR1 and CDR2 from the germline V gene are SGHTA and FQGNSA. CDR3 loop: CASSLTEGLGSPLHF. The CDR3 region has the DNA TGTGCCAGCAGCTTGACTGAAGGCCTGGGTTCACCCCTCCACTTT.

J is TRBJ2-4 and V is TRBV11-2; D perhaps matches TRBD1 (8 bases). The germline V gene has CDR1 SGHAT and CDR2 FQNNGV. The ends were cut back, 5 bases at V and 1 base at J, with 24 bases in the middle. The CDR3 covers 19 residues. The CDR3 sequence is CASSPQGGASNLAKNIQYF. CDR3 in DNA: TGTGCCAGCAGCCCACAGGGGGGGGCTTCCAACCTTGCCAAAAACATTCAGTACTTC. The variable domain in full, completed from reference TRBV11-2 and TRBJ2-4, reads EAGVAQSPRYKIIEKRQSVAFWCNPISGHATLYWYQQILGQGPKLLIQFQNNGVVDDSQLPKDRFSAERLKGVDSTLKIQPAKLEDSAVYLCASSPQGGASNLAKNIQYFGAGTRLSVL.

V and J are TRBV27 and TRBJ1-2; D perhaps matches TRBD1 (5 bases). The V and J ends lost 5 bases and 4 bases respectively, with 14 bases between them. CDR1 and CDR2 from the germline V gene are MNHEY and SMNVEV (reference sequence). CDR3 length: 14 amino acids. The DNA for the CDR3 is TGTGCCAGCAGTCCTCAGGGAAGGGGCTATGGCTACACCTTC. Encoded protein: CASSPQGRGYGYTF.

This sequence joins TRBV5-8 and TRBJ2-7; D not certain. Germline values: CDR1 SGHTS, CDR2 YDEGEE. V was pared by 4 bases and J by 3 bases, with 5 bases between. The CDR3 consists of 11 residues. CDR3 loop: CASSLYYEQYF. CDR3 nucleotide sequence: TGTGCCAGCAGCCTATACTACGAGCAGTACTTC.

The chain is built from TRBV19 and TRBJ1-4, with 8 bases identical to TRBD1. CDR1 is LNHDA, CDR2 SQIVND, per germline (reference sequence). V lost 4 bases to trimming and J lost 4 bases; unmatched junction nucleotides: 5. The CDR3 covers 15 residues. This CDR3 is CASSRTGQSNEKLFF. CDR3 DNA sequence: TGTGCCAGTAGTAGGACAGGGCAGAGTAATGAAAAACTGTTTTTT.

The chain is built from TRBV9 and TRBJ1-2; 8 bases match TRBD1. Trimming took 3 bases from V and 4 from J; bases not matched to a gene: 2. This CDR3 contains 13 residues. CDR1 SGDLS and CDR2 YYNGEE come from the germline V gene. In nucleotides, the CDR3 is TGTGCCAGCAGCGCGGGACAGGCCTATGGCTACACCTTC. This sequence encodes CASSAGQAYGYTF.

The V call is TRBV19, the J call TRBJ1-5; a weak D match, TRBD1 (6 bases). The germline gives CDR1 LNHDA, CDR2 SQIVND (reference sequence). The CDR3 is 14 amino acids. V was clipped by 4 bases and J by 5 bases, with 12 bases between them. CDR3 sequence reads: CASSNDRPDQPQHF. In DNA, the CDR3 is TGTGCCAGTAGTAACGACAGGCCTGATCAGCCCCAGCATTTT.

The sample holds one count of this clone. This chain joins TRBV5-1 and TRBJ1-2; D perhaps matches TRBD1 (5 bases). CDR1 and CDR2 from the germline V gene are SGHRS and YFSETQ. This CDR3 is 16 amino acids long. V was cut by 6 bases and J by 1 base, with 19 bases left in between. In nucleotides, the CDR3 is TGCGCCAGCAACGAACTGTGGGCGGGGGATAACTATGGCTACACCTTC. Translation gives CASNELWAGDNYGYTF.

This rearrangement joins TRBV27 to TRBJ1-6; maybe TRBD1 (5 bases). Germline-derived CDR1 and CDR2 are MNHEY and SMNVEV (reference sequence). The CDR3 is 14 residues long. Trimming cost V 6 bases and J 7 bases, with 13 bases left between them. Here the CDR3 reads CASSPGRQNSPLHF. The CDR3 DNA reads TGTGCCAGCAGCCCGGGACGGCAAAATTCACCCCTCCACTTT.

V usage is TRBV6-4 and J usage is TRBJ1-5; D ambiguous. Germline loops: CDR1 MRHNA, CDR2 SNTAGT. The CDR3 has 13 amino acids. V was trimmed by 8 bases and J by 1 base, leaving 9 bases between them. The CDR3 DNA is TGTGCCAGCGCGGTAGGGAGCAATCAGCCCCAGCATTTT. As protein: CASAVGSNQPQHF.

The V and J genes are TRBV11-2 and TRBJ2-7; D might be TRBD2 (5 bases). V lost 2 bases and J 6 bases, leaving 8 bases between the germline ends. The CDR3 is 12 residues long. Looked up from germline, CDR1 is SGHAT and CDR2 is FQNNGV. In DNA, the CDR3 is TGTGCCAGCAGCTTACGGAGCGGCGAGCAGTACTTC. Its protein is CASSLRSGEQYF.

The gene calls are TRBV5-1 and TRBJ1-1, with D perhaps TRBD1 (6 bases). The CDR3 totals 14 residues. Trimming left V 4 bases short and J 1 base short, with 11 bases between. Germline V gene data show CDR1 as SGHRS and CDR2 as YFSETQ. CDR3 DNA: TGCGCCAGCAGCGATGAACAGGGGAACACTGAAGCTTTCTTT. This encodes CASSDEQGNTEAFF.